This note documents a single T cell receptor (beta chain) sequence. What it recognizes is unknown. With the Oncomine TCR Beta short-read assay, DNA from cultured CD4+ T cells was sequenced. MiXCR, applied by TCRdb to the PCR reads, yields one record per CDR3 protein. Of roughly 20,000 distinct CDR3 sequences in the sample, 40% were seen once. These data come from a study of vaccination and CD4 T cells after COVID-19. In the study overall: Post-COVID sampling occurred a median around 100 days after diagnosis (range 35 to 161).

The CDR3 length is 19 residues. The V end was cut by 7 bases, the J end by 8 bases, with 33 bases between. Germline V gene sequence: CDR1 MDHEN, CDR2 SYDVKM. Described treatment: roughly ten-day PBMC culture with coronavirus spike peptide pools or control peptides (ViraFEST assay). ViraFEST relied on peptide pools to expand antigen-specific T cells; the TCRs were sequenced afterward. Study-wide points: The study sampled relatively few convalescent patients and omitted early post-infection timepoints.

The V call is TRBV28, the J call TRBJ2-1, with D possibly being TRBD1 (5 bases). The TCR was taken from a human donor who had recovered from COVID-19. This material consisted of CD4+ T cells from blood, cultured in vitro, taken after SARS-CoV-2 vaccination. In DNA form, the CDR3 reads TGTGCCAGCACCTCTCCTATCAGGGTGGCCGCGCCGGCGAAGGATGAGCAGTTCTTC. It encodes CASTSPIRVAAPAKDEQFF.